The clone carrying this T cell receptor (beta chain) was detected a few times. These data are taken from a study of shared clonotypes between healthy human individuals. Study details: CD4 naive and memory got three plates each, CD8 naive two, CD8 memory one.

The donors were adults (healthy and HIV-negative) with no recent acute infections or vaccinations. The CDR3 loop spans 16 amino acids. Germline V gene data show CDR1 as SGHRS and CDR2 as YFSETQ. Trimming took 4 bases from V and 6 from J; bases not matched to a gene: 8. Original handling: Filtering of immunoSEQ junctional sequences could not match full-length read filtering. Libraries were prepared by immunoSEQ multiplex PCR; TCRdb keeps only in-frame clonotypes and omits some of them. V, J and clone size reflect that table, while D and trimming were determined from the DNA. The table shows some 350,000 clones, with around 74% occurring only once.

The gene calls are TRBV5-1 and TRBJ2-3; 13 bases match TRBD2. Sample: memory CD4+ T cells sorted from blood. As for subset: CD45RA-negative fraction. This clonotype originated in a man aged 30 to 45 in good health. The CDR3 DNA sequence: TGCGCCAGCAGCACTGGGACTAGCGGGATGTGGGATACGCAGTATTTT. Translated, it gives CASSTGTSGMWDTQYF.